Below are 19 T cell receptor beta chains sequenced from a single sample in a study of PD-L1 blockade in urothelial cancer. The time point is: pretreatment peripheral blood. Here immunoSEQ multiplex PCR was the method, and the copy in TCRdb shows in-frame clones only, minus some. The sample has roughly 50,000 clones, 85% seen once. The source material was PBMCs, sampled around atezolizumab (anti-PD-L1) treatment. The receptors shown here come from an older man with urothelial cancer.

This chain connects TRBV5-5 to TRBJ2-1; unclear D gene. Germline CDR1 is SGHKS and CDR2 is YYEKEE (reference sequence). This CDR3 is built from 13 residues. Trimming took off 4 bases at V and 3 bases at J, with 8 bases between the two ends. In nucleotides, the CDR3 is TGTGCCAGCAGCGGAGCGAACTACAATGAGCAGTTCTTC. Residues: CASSGANYNEQFF. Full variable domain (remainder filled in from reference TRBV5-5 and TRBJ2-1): DAGVTQSPTHLIKTRGQQVTLRCSPISGHKSVSWYQQVLGQGPQFIFQYYEKEERGRGNFPDRFSARQFPNYSSELNVNALLLGDSALYLCASSGANYNEQFFGPGTRLTVL.

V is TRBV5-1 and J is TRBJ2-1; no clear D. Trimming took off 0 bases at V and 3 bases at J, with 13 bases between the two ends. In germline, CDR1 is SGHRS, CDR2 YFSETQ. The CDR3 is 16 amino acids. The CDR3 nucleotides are TGCGCCAGCAGCTTGGCCGTATCGAAGAGCTACAATGAGCAGTTCTTC. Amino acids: CASSLAVSKSYNEQFF.

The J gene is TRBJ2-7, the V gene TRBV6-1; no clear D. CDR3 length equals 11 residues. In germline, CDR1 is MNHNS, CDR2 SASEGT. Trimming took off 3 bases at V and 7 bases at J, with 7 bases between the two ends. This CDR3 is CASSERWEQYF. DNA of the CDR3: TGTGCCAGCAGTGAGCGGTGGGAGCAGTACTTC.

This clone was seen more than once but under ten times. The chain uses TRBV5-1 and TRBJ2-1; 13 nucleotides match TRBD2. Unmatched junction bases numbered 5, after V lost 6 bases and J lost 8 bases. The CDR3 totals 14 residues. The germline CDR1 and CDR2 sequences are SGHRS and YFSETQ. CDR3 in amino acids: CASTPGLAGYEQFF. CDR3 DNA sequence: TGCGCCAGCACACCGGGACTAGCGGGATATGAGCAGTTCTTC.

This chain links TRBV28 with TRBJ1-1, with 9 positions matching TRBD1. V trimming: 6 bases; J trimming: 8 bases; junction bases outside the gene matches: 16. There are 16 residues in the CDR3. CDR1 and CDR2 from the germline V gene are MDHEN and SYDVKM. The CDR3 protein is CASSPAGTGTAGEAFF. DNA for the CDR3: TGTGCCAGCAGCCCCGCCGGGACAGGGACGGCGGGAGAAGCTTTCTTT.

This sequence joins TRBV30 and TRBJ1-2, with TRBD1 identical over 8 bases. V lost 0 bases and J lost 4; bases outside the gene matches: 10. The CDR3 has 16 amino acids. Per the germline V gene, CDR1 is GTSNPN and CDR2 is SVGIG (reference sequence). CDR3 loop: CAWSVLPGQGAYGYTF. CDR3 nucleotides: TGTGCCTGGAGTGTACTCCCTGGACAGGGAGCCTATGGCTACACCTTC.

The CDR3 here is CASSSRVQGARAKNIQYF. As DNA, the CDR3 is TGTGCCAGCAGCTCTAGGGTCCAGGGGGCGAGAGCCAAAAACATTCAGTACTTC. V and J are TRBV13 and TRBJ2-4; 8 positions agree with TRBD1. The CDR3 runs to 18 residues. Germline CDR1 PRHDT, CDR2 FYEKMQ (reference sequence). V gave up 4 bases and J gave up 0 bases; unmatched junction bases: 11.

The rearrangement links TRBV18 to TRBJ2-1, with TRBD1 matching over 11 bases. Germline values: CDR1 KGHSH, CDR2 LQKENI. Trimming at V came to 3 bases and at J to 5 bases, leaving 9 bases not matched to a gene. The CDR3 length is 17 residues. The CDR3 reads CASSPAGTGGTNNEQFF. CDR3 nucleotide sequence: TGTGCCAGCTCACCCGCCGGGACAGGGGGTACCAACAATGAGCAGTTCTTC. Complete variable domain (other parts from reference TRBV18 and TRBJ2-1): NAGVMQNPRHLVRRRGQEARLRCSPMKGHSHVYWYRQLPEEGLKFMVYLQKENIIDESGMPKERFSAEFPKEGPSILRIQQVVRGDSAAYFCASSPAGTGGTNNEQFFGPGTRLTVL.

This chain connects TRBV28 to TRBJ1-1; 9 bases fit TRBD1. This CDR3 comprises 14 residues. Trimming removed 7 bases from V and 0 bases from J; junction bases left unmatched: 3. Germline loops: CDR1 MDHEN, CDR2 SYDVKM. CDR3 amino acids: CASTRDRVNTEAFF. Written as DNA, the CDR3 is TGTGCCAGCACCCGGGACAGGGTGAACACTGAAGCTTTCTTT.

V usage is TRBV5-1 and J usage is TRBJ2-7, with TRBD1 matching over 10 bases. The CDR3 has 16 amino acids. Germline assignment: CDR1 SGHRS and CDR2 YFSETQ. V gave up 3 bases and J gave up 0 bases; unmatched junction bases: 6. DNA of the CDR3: TGCGCCAGCAGCTCCTCGGGACAGGGGACCTCCTACGAGCAGTACTTC. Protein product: CASSSSGQGTSYEQYF.

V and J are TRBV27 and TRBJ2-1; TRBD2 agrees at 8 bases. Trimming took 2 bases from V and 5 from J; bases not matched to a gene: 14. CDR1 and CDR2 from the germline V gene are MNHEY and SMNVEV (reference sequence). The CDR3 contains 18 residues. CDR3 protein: CASSLKVRTSGINNEQFF. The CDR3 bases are TGTGCCAGCAGTTTAAAGGTCCGTACTAGCGGAATAAACAATGAGCAGTTCTTC.

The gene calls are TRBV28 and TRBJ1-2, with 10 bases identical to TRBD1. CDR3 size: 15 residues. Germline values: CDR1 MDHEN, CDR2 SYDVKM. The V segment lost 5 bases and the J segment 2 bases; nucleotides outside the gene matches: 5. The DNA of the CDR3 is TGTGCCAGCAGTCCCCCGGGACAGGGGAACTATGGCTACACCTTC. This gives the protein CASSPPGQGNYGYTF.

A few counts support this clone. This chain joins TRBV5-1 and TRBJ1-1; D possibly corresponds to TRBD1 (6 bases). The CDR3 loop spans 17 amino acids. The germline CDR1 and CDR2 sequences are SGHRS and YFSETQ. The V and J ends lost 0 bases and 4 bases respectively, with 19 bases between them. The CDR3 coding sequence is TGCGCCAGCAGCTTGGAATCGCCAGTTAGGGGGAGCACTGAAGCTTTCTTT. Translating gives CASSLESPVRGSTEAFF.

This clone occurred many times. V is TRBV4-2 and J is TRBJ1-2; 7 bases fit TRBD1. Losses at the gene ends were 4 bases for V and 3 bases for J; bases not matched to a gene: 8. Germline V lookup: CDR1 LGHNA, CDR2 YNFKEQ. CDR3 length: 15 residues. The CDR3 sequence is CASSPQTGNHYGYTF. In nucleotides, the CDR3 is TGTGCCAGCAGCCCTCAGACAGGGAACCACTATGGCTACACCTTC.

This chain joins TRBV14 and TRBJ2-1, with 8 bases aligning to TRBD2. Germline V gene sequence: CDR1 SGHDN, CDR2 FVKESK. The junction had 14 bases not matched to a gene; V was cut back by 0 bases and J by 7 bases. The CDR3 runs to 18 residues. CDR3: CASSQEDYRAGVRNEQFF. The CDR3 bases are TGTGCCAGCAGCCAAGAGGACTATAGAGCGGGAGTCCGTAATGAGCAGTTCTTC.

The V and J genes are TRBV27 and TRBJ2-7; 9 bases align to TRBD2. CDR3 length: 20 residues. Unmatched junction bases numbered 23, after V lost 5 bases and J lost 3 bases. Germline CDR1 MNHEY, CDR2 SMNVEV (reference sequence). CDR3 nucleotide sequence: TGTGCCAGCAGTCCGGGCTACGGGAGACTAGCGGTTCCCGGTGGCTACGAGCAGTACTTC. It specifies CASSPGYGRLAVPGGYEQYF.

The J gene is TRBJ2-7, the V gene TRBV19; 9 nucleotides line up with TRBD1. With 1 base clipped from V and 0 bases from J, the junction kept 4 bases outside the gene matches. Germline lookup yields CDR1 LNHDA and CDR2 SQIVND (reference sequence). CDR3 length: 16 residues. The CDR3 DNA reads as TGTGCCAGTAGTATAGGTACAGGGGGCGCCTCCTACGAGCAGTACTTC. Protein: CASSIGTGGASYEQYF.

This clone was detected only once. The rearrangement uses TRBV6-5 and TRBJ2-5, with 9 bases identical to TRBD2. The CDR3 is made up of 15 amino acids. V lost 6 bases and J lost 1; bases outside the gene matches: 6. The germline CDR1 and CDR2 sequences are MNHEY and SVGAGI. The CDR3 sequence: CASSTGTSIQETQYF. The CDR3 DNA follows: TGTGCCAGCAGCACCGGGACTAGCATCCAAGAGACCCAGTACTTC.

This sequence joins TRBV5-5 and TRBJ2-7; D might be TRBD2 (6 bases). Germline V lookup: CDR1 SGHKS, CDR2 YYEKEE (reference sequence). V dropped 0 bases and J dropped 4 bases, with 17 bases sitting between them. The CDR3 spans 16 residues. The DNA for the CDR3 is TGTGCCAGCAGCTTGGGGGGTGCGGGACGGCTATACGAGCAGTACTTC. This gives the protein CASSLGGAGRLYEQYF. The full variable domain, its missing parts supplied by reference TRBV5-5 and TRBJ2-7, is DAGVTQSPTHLIKTRGQQVTLRCSPISGHKSVSWYQQVLGQGPQFIFQYYEKEERGRGNFPDRFSARQFPNYSSELNVNALLLGDSALYLCASSLGGAGRLYEQYFGPGTRLTVT.